The 22 T cell receptor beta chains reported below all come from one sample, sequenced in a study of cytomegalovirus exposure and HLA in healthy donors. Some clones are missing from TCRdb's copy, which holds only in-frame ones; the method was immunoSEQ multiplex PCR. Here the sample spans over 150,000 clones, around 84% being singletons. What was sequenced was PBMCs. Every receptor here comes from a man younger than 35 in good health and CMV-seropositive.

The V call is TRBV5-1, the J call TRBJ2-7, with 10 bases identical to TRBD1. Germline CDR1 and CDR2: SGHRS and YFSETQ. The J segment lost 3 bases and the V segment lost 4 bases, leaving 4 bases of the junction unmatched. The CDR3 totals 14 residues. The CDR3 DNA sequence: TGCGCCAGCAGCCCGGGACAGGGGTTCTACGAGCAGTACTTC. This encodes CASSPGQGFYEQYF.

The chain combines TRBV29-1 with TRBJ2-7; 7 bases match TRBD1. Germline-derived CDR1 and CDR2 are SQVTM and ANQGSEA. J gave up 2 bases and V 5 bases, and 3 bases lay outside the gene matches. CDR3 length: 12 residues. CDR3 nucleotides: TGCAGCGTTCTGACAGGGCCCTACGAGCAGTACTTC. As protein: CSVLTGPYEQYF.

This chain uses TRBV11-2 with TRBJ1-2; 8 nucleotides match TRBD1. Germline assignment: CDR1 SGHAT and CDR2 FQNNGV. The CDR3 runs 15 residues. V lost 3 bases, J lost 9 bases, and 12 bases stayed unmatched. CDR3 sequence: CASSFVHSGTGSYTF. CDR3 coding DNA: TGTGCCAGCAGCTTTGTCCATTCCGGGACAGGCAGCTACACCTTC.

The gene calls are TRBV18 and TRBJ2-3; unclear D gene. There are 13 residues in the CDR3. The V and J ends lost 2 bases and 3 bases respectively, with 6 bases between them. Germline lookup yields CDR1 KGHSH and CDR2 LQKENI. The DNA for the CDR3 is TGTGCCAGCTCACCATCGTATACAGATACGCAGTATTTT. Its translation is CASSPSYTDTQYF.

This clone occurred a few times. This rearrangement joins TRBV2 to TRBJ1-1; 8 positions match TRBD1. Looked up from germline, CDR1 is SNHLY and CDR2 is FYNNEI. The CDR3 totals 14 residues. Trimming cost V 6 bases and J 1 base; bases outside gene matches: 4. The CDR3 DNA follows: TGTGCCAGCAGGCCGGGACAGGCGAACACTGAAGCTTTCTTT. Translation gives CASRPGQANTEAFF.

The sample holds one count of this clone. The rearrangement uses TRBV29-1 and TRBJ2-1; D ambiguous. The ends were cut back, 1 base at V and 0 bases at J, with 10 bases in the middle. Per germline, CDR1 SQVTM and CDR2 ANQGSEA. The CDR3 runs to 15 residues. The CDR3 coding sequence is TGCAGCGTTGAAGTGGGCCACAGCTCCTACAATGAGCAGTTCTTC. Amino acids: CSVEVGHSSYNEQFF.

The chain employs TRBV28 and TRBJ1-1, with TRBD1 identical over 8 bases. Trimming cost V 4 bases and J 4 bases; bases outside gene matches: 11. CDR3 size: 16 residues. Germline V lookup: CDR1 MDHEN, CDR2 SYDVKM. CDR3 protein: CASSSIPQQGATEAFF. CDR3 bases: TGTGCCAGCAGTTCTATACCCCAGCAGGGGGCCACTGAAGCTTTCTTT.

The chain couples TRBV2 to TRBJ2-7; 9 bases line up with TRBD2. The CDR3 contains 13 residues. Germline assignment: CDR1 SNHLY and CDR2 FYNNEI. Germline trimming cut 6 bases from V and 6 bases from J; bases unmatched to any gene: 6. For the CDR3, the DNA is TGTGCCAGCAGGGTCTTTAGCGGGAGCGAGCAGTACTTC. Protein sequence: CASRVFSGSEQYF.

CDR3 loop: CASSSPVEGPYGYTF. DNA of the CDR3: TGCGCCAGCAGCTCACCAGTGGAGGGGCCCTATGGCTACACCTTC. The V gene is TRBV5-1, the J gene TRBJ1-2; maybe TRBD1 (5 bases). The CDR3 covers 15 residues. CDR1 is SGHRS and CDR2 is YFSETQ in the germline V gene. V lost 3 bases to trimming and J lost 4 bases, with 16 bases between them.

The chain recombines TRBV6-5 with TRBJ2-2; 8 bases line up with TRBD2. J gave up 5 bases and V 5 bases, and 4 bases lay outside the gene matches. This CDR3 contains 14 residues. The V gene's germline CDR1 is MNHEY and CDR2 SVGAGI. The CDR3: CASSRGLATGELFF. In DNA form, the CDR3 reads TGTGCCAGCAGTCGCGGACTAGCTACCGGGGAGCTGTTTTTT.

This clone was seen a handful of times. The chain uses TRBV21-1 and TRBJ1-5; TRBD1 is taken as the D call from the table, unchecked against the DNA. TRBV21-1 is deemed a pseudogene. This CDR3 spans 10 amino acids. CDR3 region: CASADMTQHF. CDR3 nucleotide sequence: TGTGCCAGCGCCGACATGACCCAGCATTTT.

There are a few counts of this clone. The chain combines TRBV9 with TRBJ1-1; D not resolved. The CDR3 is 13 residues long. CDR1 and CDR2 (germline): SGDLS, YYNGEE. V was cut by 2 bases and J by 3 bases, with 8 bases left in between. The CDR3 is CASSVGDHTEAFF. As DNA, the CDR3 is TGTGCCAGCAGCGTCGGGGATCACACTGAAGCTTTCTTT.

The chain carries TRBV2 and TRBJ2-7, with D tentatively TRBD1 (6 bases). V shed 5 bases and J shed 6 bases, with 20 bases lying between them. The germline gives CDR1 SNHLY, CDR2 FYNNEI. This CDR3 is 15 amino acids long. The CDR3 bases are TGTGCCAGCAGTCCTGGAAGGGACATGGGACGCGAGCAGTACTTC. Protein: CASSPGRDMGREQYF.

This clone was counted once. The CDR3 loop reads CASSHRRQGPQETQYF. Here the CDR3 DNA reads TGTGCCAGCAGTCACCGTCGACAGGGGCCCCAAGAGACCCAGTACTTC. This sequence joins TRBV28 and TRBJ2-5, with 8 bases matching TRBD1. This CDR3 spans 16 amino acids. V lost 5 bases to trimming and J lost 1 base; unmatched junction nucleotides: 9. Germline-derived CDR1 and CDR2 are MDHEN and SYDVKM.

This chain links TRBV9 with TRBJ1-6; TRBD1 agrees at 8 bases. Trimming at V came to 0 bases and at J to 7 bases, leaving 3 bases not matched to a gene. There are 15 residues in the CDR3. The V gene's germline CDR1 is SGDLS and CDR2 YYNGEE. CDR3 sequence reads: CASSVGTGTNSPLHF. The CDR3 region has the DNA TGTGCCAGCAGCGTAGGGACAGGGACGAATTCACCCCTCCACTTT.

The chain uses TRBV19 and TRBJ1-2, with 8 bases identical to TRBD1. The CDR3 consists of 14 residues. The germline V gene has CDR1 LNHDA and CDR2 SQIVND (reference sequence). Unmatched junction bases numbered 6, after V lost 3 bases and J lost 6 bases. The CDR3, as DNA: TGTGCCAGTAGTATCTTCCCAGGGGGCCATGGCTACACCTTC. It specifies CASSIFPGGHGYTF.

The chain is built from TRBV5-1 and TRBJ1-2; TRBD1 agrees at 7 bases. Germline CDR1 reads SGHRS; CDR2 reads YFSETQ. The CDR3 has 14 amino acids. After removal of 4 bases from V and 8 bases from J, the junction contained 11 bases not matched to a gene. DNA for the CDR3: TGCGCCAGCAGCCTTCCCACAGGGGACGGCGGCTACACCTTC. This gives the protein CASSLPTGDGGYTF. Filled out from reference TRBV5-1 and TRBJ1-2, the complete variable domain reads KAGVTQTPRYLIKTRGQQVTLSCSPISGHRSVSWYQQTPGQGLQFLFEYFSETQRNKGNFPGRFSGRQFSNSRSEMNVSTLELGDSALYLCASSLPTGDGGYTFGSGTRLTVV.

The V and J genes are TRBV7-3 and TRBJ1-6, with D uncertain. Trimming stripped 5 bases from V and 4 bases from J, with 21 bases between. CDR1 and CDR2 (germline): SGHTA, FQGTGA. This CDR3 comprises 18 residues. DNA for the CDR3: TGTGCCAGCAGCCCCCTCAGAGGAGCCGATGATTATAATTCACCCCTCCACTTT. Its translation is CASSPLRGADDYNSPLHF.

The chain has TRBV18 and TRBJ2-7, with D possibly TRBD2 on 6 matching bases. The CDR3 contains 15 residues. Germline CDR1 is KGHSH and CDR2 is LQKENI. Trimming removed 0 bases from V and 5 bases from J, with 14 bases in between. CDR3 residues: CASSPPTLAIHEQYF. The CDR3 nucleotides read TGTGCCAGCTCACCACCCACTCTAGCGATCCACGAGCAGTACTTC.

The chain has TRBV7-9 and TRBJ2-1; 14 bases are a match to TRBD2. CDR3 length: 15 residues. V shed 1 base and J 9 bases; nucleotides not matched to a gene: 2. Germline CDR1 is SEHNR and CDR2 is FQNEAQ (reference sequence). CDR3 nucleotide sequence: TGTGCCAGCAGCTTAGGGGGACTAGCGGGGGTTGAGCAGTTCTTC. This gives the protein CASSLGGLAGVEQFF.

This clone was found a few times. The rearrangement uses TRBV27 and TRBJ1-2, with TRBD1 matching over 8 bases. The CDR3 has 15 amino acids. V lost 5 bases, J lost 4 bases, and 9 bases stayed unmatched. Germline CDR1 and CDR2: MNHEY and SMNVEV (reference sequence). CDR3 protein: CASSPRDRNIYGYTF. As DNA, the CDR3 is TGTGCCAGCAGTCCACGGGACAGGAACATCTATGGCTACACCTTC.

This chain uses TRBV6-1 with TRBJ2-7; no firm D call. This CDR3 has 13 amino acids. Trimming pared 5 bases from V and 1 base from J, leaving 9 bases between. CDR1 and CDR2 from the germline V gene are MNHNS and SASEGT. CDR3 in amino acids: CASSQVQSYEQYF. DNA for the CDR3: TGTGCCAGCAGTCAAGTTCAGTCCTACGAGCAGTACTTC.